This T cell receptor beta chain was sequenced in a study of liver allograft versus peripheral blood T cells. Study overall: A comparison was made between T cell receptor repertoires in transplanted livers and those in recipients' peripheral blood. Whole-study findings and limits: There were reportedly differences between T cell receptor repertoires inside liver allografts and those in peripheral blood.

In germline, CDR1 is LNHNV, CDR2 YYDKDF (reference sequence). The length of the CDR3 is 18 residues. Deletions cut 1 base from V and 4 bases from J, with 20 bases between. By sample share, this clonotype is medium-sized. Its specificity is unknown. A single record per CDR3 protein comes from TCRdb applying MiXCR to the reads. The table includes 6,000 to 9,500 distinct CDR3 sequences, more than 15% detected once. The chain links TRBV15 to TRBJ1-3; D gene ambiguous. This TCR was sampled from a human patient who had a liver transplant. Some T cells may be supplied by the graft donor. DNA for the CDR3: TGTGCCACCAGCAGAGGAATTCCCCAAATAGACATAGGAAACACCATATATTTT. Translated, it gives CATSRGIPQIDIGNTIYF.